These T cell receptor beta chains were read from a single sample in a study of blood T cells in healthy people across ages. MiXCR was run by TCRdb on the 5' RACE reads, yielding one entry per CDR3 protein. The sample records hundreds of thousands of distinct CDR3 sequences, roughly three fifths being singletons. The sample was blood. The receptors were sampled from a man in his forties in good health. CDR3s include the opening cysteine and the closing phenylalanine or tryptophan. D genes are given only for firm matches. The size field is filled for only some rows; it gives once, few, many or a size class.

v_gene	abundance	d_gene	j_gene	CDR3aa	CDR3nt
TRBV3-1	few	TRBD2	TRBJ2-4	CASSPPSGGAGIQYF	TGTGCCAGCAGCCCTCCTAGCGGGGGGGCAGGCATTCAGTACTTC
TRBV4-3	few	TRBD1	TRBJ1-4	CASSQGQGAEKLFF	TGCGCCAGCAGCCAGGGACAGGGGGCTGAAAAACTGTTTTTT
TRBV11-1	NA	TRBD1	TRBJ2-6	CASSPGTGGYSGANVLTF	TGTGCCAGCAGCCCTGGGACAGGGGGGTACTCTGGGGCCAACGTCCTGACTTTC
TRBV7-8	NA	NA	TRBJ1-1	CASSFRPQGTEAFF	TGTGCCAGCAGCTTCCGACCACAGGGTACTGAAGCTTTCTTT
TRBV12-3/TRBV12-4	NA	TRBD1	TRBJ1-5	CASTPGQGGQPQHF	TGTGCCAGCACCCCGGGACAGGGGGGTCAGCCCCAGCATTTT
TRBV5-1	NA	TRBD1	TRBJ2-3	CASSLGDRDRRRTDTQYF	TGCGCCAGCAGCTTAGGGGACCGGGACAGGCGGCGCACAGATACGCAGTATTTT
TRBV18	NA	NA	TRBJ2-2	CASCKNSITGELFF	TGTGCCAGCTGCAAGAACTCAATCACCGGGGAGCTGTTTTTT
TRBV7-2	NA	TRBD2	TRBJ2-7	CASSLWSSGKPPGGSQYF	TGTGCCAGCAGTCTATGGTCCAGCGGGAAACCTCCAGGTGGTTCCCAGTACTTC
TRBV28	NA	NA	TRBJ2-3	CASSPTSSSTDTQYF	TGTGCCAGCAGTCCCACTAGCAGTAGCACAGATACGCAGTATTTT
TRBV4-3	NA	NA	TRBJ2-1	CASNQTAVERSYNEQFF	TGCGCCAGCAACCAAACGGCGGTGGAGCGCTCCTACAATGAGCAGTTCTTC
TRBV12-3/TRBV12-4	few	TRBD2	TRBJ2-7	CATSSGRGYEQYF	TGTGCCACCTCTAGCGGGAGGGGTTACGAGCAGTACTTC
TRBV20-1	few	NA	TRBJ2-5	CSASSGGETQYF	TGCAGCGCTAGTTCCGGCGGAGAGACCCAGTACTTC
TRBV6-2/TRBV6-3	NA	TRBD2	TRBJ2-3	CASTGLAGGADTQYF	TGTGCCAGCACAGGACTAGCGGGAGGGGCAGATACGCAGTATTTT
TRBV7-2	few	NA	TRBJ1-4	CASSSGGVLRNEKLFF	TGTGCCAGCAGCTCAGGAGGTGTACTAAGGAATGAAAAACTGTTTTTT
TRBV7-8	NA	NA	TRBJ1-4	CASSLTPSTNEKLFF	TGTGCCAGCAGCTTGACACCTTCAACTAATGAAAAACTGTTTTTT
TRBV7-6	NA	TRBD2	TRBJ2-1	CASSRSGKGEQFF	TGTGCCAGCAGCCGGAGCGGGAAGGGTGAGCAGTTCTTC
TRBV6-2/TRBV6-3	NA	NA	TRBJ1-2	CASSYSGHSYGYTF	TGTGCCAGCAGTTATTCGGGACACAGCTATGGCTACACCTTC
TRBV2	NA	TRBD1	TRBJ2-3	CAKGTGVSTDTQYF	TGTGCCAAAGGGACAGGGGTTAGCACAGATACGCAGTATTTT
TRBV29-1	NA	TRBD1	TRBJ2-7	CSVTPTGDYEQYF	TGCAGCGTTACTCCTACAGGGGACTACGAGCAGTACTTC
TRBV19	NA	NA	TRBJ2-7	CASSIVFRETSSHEQYF	TGTGCCAGTAGTATAGTTTTTCGGGAGACGTCTTCCCACGAGCAGTACTTC
TRBV4-1	few	NA	TRBJ2-7	CASSVPGGGTYEQYF	TGCGCCAGCAGCGTTCCTGGAGGGGGAACCTACGAGCAGTACTTC
TRBV20-1	NA	TRBD1	TRBJ1-1	CSATGTNSPMNTEAFF	TGCAGTGCGACAGGGACGAATAGCCCAATGAACACTGAAGCTTTCTTT
TRBV6-5	NA	TRBD1	TRBJ1-2	CASRSDRGRYTF	TGTGCCAGCAGGAGCGACAGGGGGCGATACACCTTC
TRBV3-1	NA	TRBD1	TRBJ1-2	CASSPQGEYYGYTF	TGTGCCAGCAGCCCTCAGGGGGAGTACTATGGCTACACCTTC
TRBV4-1	NA	TRBD1	TRBJ1-5	CASSQGETGAQPQHF	TGCGCCAGCAGCCAAGGGGAGACAGGGGCTCAGCCCCAGCATTTT
TRBV5-1	NA	TRBD1	TRBJ2-1	CASSFHRGDNEQFF	TGCGCCAGCAGCTTCCACAGGGGGGACAATGAGCAGTTCTTC
TRBV6-1	NA	NA	TRBJ2-7	CASSELVYEQYF	TGTGCCAGCAGTGAATTGGTCTACGAGCAGTACTTC
TRBV20-1	NA	TRBD2	TRBJ2-1	CSARPGTSLYNEQFF	TGCAGTGCGCGACCCGGGACTAGCCTCTACAATGAGCAGTTCTTC
TRBV20-1	NA	NA	TRBJ2-7	CSASRGGPTIHYEQYF	TGCAGTGCTAGTCGCGGAGGCCCCACCATCCACTACGAGCAGTACTTC
TRBV25-1	NA	TRBD1	TRBJ2-4	CASSGTGDYYGQYF	TGTGCCAGCAGTGGGACAGGGGACTACTACGGGCAGTACTTC
TRBV6-2/TRBV6-3	NA	NA	TRBJ2-2	CASIKTDWWTGELFF	TGTGCCAGCATTAAGACGGACTGGTGGACCGGGGAGCTGTTTTTT
TRBV7-8	NA	NA	TRBJ2-5	CASSLNSQQRGNQETQYF	TGTGCCAGCAGCTTAAATTCGCAACAGAGGGGGAACCAAGAGACCCAGTACTTC
TRBV11-3	NA	NA	TRBJ2-3	CASRATGDTQYF	TGTGCCAGCAGGGCAACCGGGGATACGCAGTATTTT
TRBV10-2	few	NA	TRBJ2-5	CASSESRWGKETQYF	TGCGCCAGCAGTGAGTCAAGGTGGGGTAAAGAGACCCAGTACTTC
TRBV24-1	few	NA	TRBJ2-3	CATSDLMDTQYF	TGTGCCACCAGTGATTTAATGGATACGCAGTATTTT
TRBV3-1	few	NA	TRBJ1-2	CASSRGQFFHYGYTF	TGTGCCAGCAGCCGCGGACAGTTCTTTCACTATGGCTACACCTTC
TRBV20-1	NA	TRBD2	TRBJ2-1	CSARDYQGTTYNEQFF	TGCAGTGCTAGAGATTACCAAGGGACTACTTACAATGAGCAGTTCTTC
TRBV6-6	NA	NA	TRBJ1-1	CASSYSSMEWAFF	TGTGCCAGCAGTTACTCTTCCATGGAATGGGCTTTCTTT
TRBV12-3/TRBV12-4	NA	TRBD2	TRBJ2-5	CASSFQRGGDGTQYF	TGTGCCAGCAGTTTTCAGCGGGGGGGTGATGGGACCCAGTACTTC
TRBV5-1	few	NA	TRBJ2-7	CASRLAGNYEQYF	TGCGCCAGCAGGCTGGCAGGGAACTACGAGCAGTACTTC
TRBV29-1	NA	NA	TRBJ2-7	CSVVPGNYEQYF	TGCAGCGTTGTACCAGGGAACTACGAGCAGTACTTC
TRBV14	NA	NA	TRBJ2-1	CASNHGQGDEQFF	TGTGCCAGCAACCACGGACAAGGGGATGAGCAGTTCTTC
TRBV12-3/TRBV12-4	NA	NA	TRBJ2-1	CASSTRPGAASPYNEQFF	TGTGCCAGCAGTACCCGACCTGGAGCAGCGTCCCCCTACAATGAGCAGTTCTTC
TRBV2	NA	NA	TRBJ2-7	CASLYRPYEQYF	TGTGCCAGCTTATACAGGCCCTACGAGCAGTACTTC
TRBV5-5	NA	TRBD2	TRBJ2-2	CASSVEGAGSAGELFF	TGTGCCAGCAGCGTGGAGGGAGCGGGAAGCGCCGGGGAGCTGTTTTTT
TRBV6-1	NA	NA	TRBJ1-2	CASSGMALNANYGYTF	TGTGCCAGCAGTGGGATGGCTCTCAATGCTAACTATGGCTACACCTTC
TRBV11-2	many	NA	TRBJ2-5	CASSLGTTGETQYF	TGTGCCAGCAGCTTAGGGACCACGGGAGAGACCCAGTACTTC
TRBV21-1	NA	NA	TRBJ2-7	CASSKAFGLAVYEQYF	TGTGCCAGCAGCAAAGCTTTCGGACTAGCGGTCTACGAGCAGTACTTC